This TCR beta chain was recorded in a study of graft-versus-host responses after intestinal transplantation. CDR1 is MGHRA and CDR2 is YSYEKL in the germline V gene. The length of the CDR3 is 16 residues. V gave up 1 base and J gave up 0 bases, with 11 bases separating them. Sequencing was performed with immunoSEQ multiplex PCR; in TCRdb, only in-frame clones are kept and a portion is missing. The sample yields about 100,000 clones, roughly 87% seen once. With regard to this clone: No antigen is known for it.

The J gene is TRBJ2-3, the V gene TRBV4-1; D is tentatively TRBD1 or TRBD2 (6 bases each). Specimen: unstimulated CD4+ T cells sorted from spleen or lymph node cells, collected before transplant. The sequence was collected from a human donor who was the organ donor for an intestinal transplant. CDR3 in DNA: TGCGCCAGCAGCCAAGGGGGGGCGCGAAGCACAGATACGCAGTATTTT. Protein: CASSQGGARSTDTQYF.